This passage covers 9 T cell receptor beta chains from one sample sequenced in a study of shared clonotypes between healthy human individuals. The naive CD8 subset, CD45RO-negative cells positively selected for CCR7, excluded terminally differentiated effector memory CD45RA+ cells. Profiling relied on immunoSEQ multiplex PCR, and the TCRdb table lists in-frame clones only, not all of them. This table has 630,000 or so clones, nearly 98% appearing once. The sample taken for sequencing was naive CD8+ T cells sorted from blood. The receptors come from a man aged 25-40 years in good health.

The V call is TRBV6-1, the J call TRBJ2-1, with TRBD2 matching 14 bases. The V gene end was trimmed by 4 bases and the J gene end by 4 bases; junction bases not matched to a gene: 15. Germline CDR1 reads MNHNS; CDR2 reads SASEGT. The CDR3 is made up of 20 amino acids. The CDR3 DNA reads TGTGCCAGCAGTGCCCCGGGACTAGCGGGAGAGAGGGCTAATTACAATGAGCAGTTCTTC. Its protein is CASSAPGLAGERANYNEQFF.

Details on this clone: The sample has other DNA sequences that encode this CDR3 too. The chain links TRBV4-1 to TRBJ1-5, with 8 bases aligning to TRBD1. This CDR3 comprises 15 residues. Germline V lookup: CDR1 MGHRA, CDR2 YSYEKL. Germline trimming cut 2 bases from V and 3 bases from J; bases unmatched to any gene: 3. This CDR3 is CASSQRQGSNQPQHF. The CDR3 DNA is TGCGCCAGCAGCCAACGACAGGGGTCCAATCAGCCCCAGCATTTT.

The rearrangement joins TRBV9 to TRBJ1-2, with D unclear. The germline V gene encodes CDR1 SGDLS and CDR2 YYNGEE. CDR3 size: 12 residues. Trimming took 4 bases from V and 4 from J, leaving 8 bases between them. Here the CDR3 DNA reads TGTGCCAGCAGCCCACCAGGCTATGGCTACACCTTC. Encoded protein: CASSPPGYGYTF.

This rearrangement joins TRBV9 to TRBJ2-1, with TRBD1 as a possible D gene (6 bases). Germline V gene lookup returns CDR1 SGDLS and CDR2 YYNGEE. The CDR3 runs 13 residues. Trimming shortened V by 7 bases and J by 5 bases, and 13 bases separated the two germline ends. CDR3 residues: CASAGTIDNEQFF. In DNA form, the CDR3 reads TGTGCCAGCGCCGGGACAATTGACAATGAGCAGTTCTTC.

V is TRBV4-3 and J is TRBJ2-3, with 7 bases aligning to TRBD2. This CDR3 contains 16 residues. Germline lookup yields CDR1 LGHNA and CDR2 YSLEER. Unmatched junction bases numbered 15, after V lost 8 bases and J lost 4 bases. Here the CDR3 DNA reads TGCGCCAGCTCCCGACTAGTTGGGGGGGGTGCAGATACGCAGTATTTT. Translation: CASSRLVGGGADTQYF.

The gene calls are TRBV19 and TRBJ2-7; either TRBD1 or TRBD2 may supply D (7 bases each). The ends were cut back, 1 base at V and 2 bases at J, with 15 bases in the middle. The germline CDR1 and CDR2 sequences are LNHDA and SQIVND (reference sequence). CDR3 length: 16 residues. The CDR3 spells CASSIGQRDRAYEQYF. The CDR3 coding sequence is TGTGCCAGTAGTATAGGTCAGCGGGACAGAGCCTACGAGCAGTACTTC.

The V call is TRBV27, the J call TRBJ2-3; D is ambiguous. From germline, CDR1 is MNHEY and CDR2 SMNVEV (reference sequence). Trimming took off 6 bases at V and 3 bases at J, with 10 bases between the two ends. This CDR3 contains 13 residues. The CDR3 region is CASRVIGTDTQYF. For the CDR3, the DNA is TGTGCCAGCAGGGTCATAGGGACAGATACGCAGTATTTT.

The V and J genes are TRBV27 and TRBJ2-5; TRBD1 matches at 9 bases. V lost 5 bases to trimming and J lost 4 bases; unmatched junction nucleotides: 8. The CDR3 spans 15 residues. CDR1 and CDR2 (germline): MNHEY, SMNVEV (reference sequence). CDR3 protein: CASSADRGYGETQYF. The CDR3 coding sequence is TGTGCCAGCAGTGCGGACAGGGGTTATGGAGAGACCCAGTACTTC.

The rearrangement joins TRBV4-3 to TRBJ2-3; 13 bases agree with TRBD2. The CDR3 spans 18 residues. CDR1 is LGHNA and CDR2 is YSLEER in the germline V gene. Germline trimming cut 6 bases from V and 0 bases from J; bases unmatched to any gene: 9. In DNA form, the CDR3 reads TGCGCCAGCAGTCCCGAGGGACTAGCGGGATGGAGCACAGATACGCAGTATTTT. This translates into CASSPEGLAGWSTDTQYF.